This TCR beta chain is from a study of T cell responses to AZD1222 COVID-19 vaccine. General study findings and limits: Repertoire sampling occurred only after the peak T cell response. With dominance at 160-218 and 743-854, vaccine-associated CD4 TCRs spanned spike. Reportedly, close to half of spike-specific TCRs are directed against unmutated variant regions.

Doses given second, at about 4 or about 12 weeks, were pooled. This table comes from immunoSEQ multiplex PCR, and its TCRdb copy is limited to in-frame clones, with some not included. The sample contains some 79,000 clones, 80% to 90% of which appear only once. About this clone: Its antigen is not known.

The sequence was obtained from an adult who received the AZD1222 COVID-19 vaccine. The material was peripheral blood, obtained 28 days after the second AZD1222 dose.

CDR3 amino acids: CSASPDGYEQYF. Written as DNA, the CDR3 is TGCAGTGCTAGTCCAGACGGCTACGAGCAGTACTTC. The chain links TRBV20-1 to TRBJ2-7; no clear D. Trimming pared 3 bases from V and 3 bases from J, leaving 9 bases between. Germline V gene lookup returns CDR1 DFQATT and CDR2 SNEGSKA (reference sequence). This CDR3 has 12 amino acids.